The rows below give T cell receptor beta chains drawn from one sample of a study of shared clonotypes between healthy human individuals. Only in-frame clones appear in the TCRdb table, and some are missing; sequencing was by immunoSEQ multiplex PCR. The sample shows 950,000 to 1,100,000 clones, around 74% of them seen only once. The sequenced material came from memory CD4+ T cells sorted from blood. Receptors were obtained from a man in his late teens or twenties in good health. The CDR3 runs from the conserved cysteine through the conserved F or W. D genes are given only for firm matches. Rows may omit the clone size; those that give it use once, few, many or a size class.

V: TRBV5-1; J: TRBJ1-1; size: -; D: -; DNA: TGCGCCAGCAGCCCGACAGGCGTTAACACTGAAGCTTTCTTT; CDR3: CASSPTGVNTEAFF
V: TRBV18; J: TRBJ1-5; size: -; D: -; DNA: TGTGCCAGCTCACCACAGGAGACAGCGAATCAGCCCCAGCATTTT; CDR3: CASSPQETANQPQHF
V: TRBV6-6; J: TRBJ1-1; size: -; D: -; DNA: TGTGCCATCAGTGTTCGAGGGGGGAACACTGAAGCTTTCTTT; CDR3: CAISVRGGNTEAFF
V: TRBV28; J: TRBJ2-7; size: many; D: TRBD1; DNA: TGTGCCAGCAGTGCTCCGGACAGGGCCGTGTACGAGCAGTACTTC; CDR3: CASSAPDRAVYEQYF
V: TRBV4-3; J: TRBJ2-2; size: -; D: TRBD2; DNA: TGCGCCAGCAGCCAAGATATGACTAGCGGGAGAATGTTGTTTTTT; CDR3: CASSQDMTSGRMLFF
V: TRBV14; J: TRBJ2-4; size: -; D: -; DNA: TGTGCCAGCAGCCAAGCTCCCGGGAATTTAAACATTCAGTACTTC; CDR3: CASSQAPGNLNIQYF
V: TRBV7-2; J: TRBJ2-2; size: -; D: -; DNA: TGTGCCAGCAGCCCCCGGGGCAGACAGACCGGGGAGCTGTTTTTT; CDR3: CASSPRGRQTGELFF
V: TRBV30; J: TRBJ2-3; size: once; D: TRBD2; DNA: TGTGCCTGGAGTACCAGCGGGAGGGCCACAGATACGCAGTATTTT; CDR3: CAWSTSGRATDTQYF
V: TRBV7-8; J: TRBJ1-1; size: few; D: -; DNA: TGTGCCAGCAGCTACACTCACAGGACCGGGGGCACTGAAGCTTTCTTT; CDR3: CASSYTHRTGGTEAFF
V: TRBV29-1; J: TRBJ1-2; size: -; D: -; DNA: TGCAGCGTCCCAAGATCCGGGGTGGTAGGGGATGGCTACACCTTC; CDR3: CSVPRSGVVGDGYTF
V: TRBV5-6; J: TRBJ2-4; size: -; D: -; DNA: TGTGCCAGCAGCTTGGGAACAGCGGCCAAAAACATTCAGTACTTC; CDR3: CASSLGTAAKNIQYF
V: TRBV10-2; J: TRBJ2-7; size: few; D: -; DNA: TGCGCCAGCAGTCCCGGGACGGGAGTACACGAGCAGTACTTC; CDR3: CASSPGTGVHEQYF
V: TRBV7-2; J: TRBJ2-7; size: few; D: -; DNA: TGTGCCAGCAGCTTAAACGGGATAGGACCCTACGAGCAGTACTTC; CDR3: CASSLNGIGPYEQYF
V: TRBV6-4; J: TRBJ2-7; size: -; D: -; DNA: TGTGCCAGCAGTGCCCCTCCCCGGGTAGGGGGGTCGCAGTACTTC; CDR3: CASSAPPRVGGSQYF
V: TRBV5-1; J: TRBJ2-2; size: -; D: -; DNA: TGCGCCAGCGAACTCCCCTCGGGAATCGCCGGGGAGCTGTTTTTT; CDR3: CASELPSGIAGELFF
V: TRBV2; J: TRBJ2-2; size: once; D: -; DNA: TGTGCCAGCAGTGTCCCGGGGATGCCCACCGGGGAGCTGTTTTTT; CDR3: CASSVPGMPTGELFF
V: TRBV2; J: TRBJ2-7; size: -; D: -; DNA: TGTGCCAGCAGTATCAGGGAATACGAGCAGTACTTC; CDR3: CASSIREYEQYF
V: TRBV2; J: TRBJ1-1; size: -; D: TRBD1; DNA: TGTGCCAGCAATGAGGGACAGCTTAACACTGAAGCTTTCTTT; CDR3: CASNEGQLNTEAFF
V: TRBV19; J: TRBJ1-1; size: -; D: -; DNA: TGTGCCAGTAGTATAGATATTCTCGATTGGTCTGAAGCTTTCTTT; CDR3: CASSIDILDWSEAFF
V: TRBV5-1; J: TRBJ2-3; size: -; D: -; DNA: TGCGCCAGCAGCTTCACGGGGGTTAGCACAGATACGCAGTATTTT; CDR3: CASSFTGVSTDTQYF
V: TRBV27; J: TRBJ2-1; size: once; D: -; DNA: TGTGCCAGCAAGGGGTTCAGGGGGGGCAATGAGCAGTTCTTC; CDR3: CASKGFRGGNEQFF
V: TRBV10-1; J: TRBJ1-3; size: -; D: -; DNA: TGCGCCAGCAGTGAACAGGGTCCTGGAAACACCATATATTTT; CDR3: CASSEQGPGNTIYF
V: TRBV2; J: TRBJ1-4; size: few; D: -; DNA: TGTGCCAGCAGCTTTGGGTCGAAGGAAAAACTGTTTTTT; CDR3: CASSFGSKEKLFF
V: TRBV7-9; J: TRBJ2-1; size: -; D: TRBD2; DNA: TGTGCCAGCAGCTTAATAGCTAGCGGACTTACCTATGAGCAGTTCTTC; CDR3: CASSLIASGLTYEQFF
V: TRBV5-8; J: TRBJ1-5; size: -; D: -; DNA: TGTGCCAGCAGCTTGGGGGAGGGCCGGCCCCAGCATTTT; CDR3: CASSLGEGRPQHF
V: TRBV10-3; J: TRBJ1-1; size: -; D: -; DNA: TGTGCCATCAGCGGCGGGGGCGCTTGGACTGAAGCTTTCTTT; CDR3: CAISGGGAWTEAFF
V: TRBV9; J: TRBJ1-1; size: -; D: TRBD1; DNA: TGTGCCAGCAGCGTAGAAATAGGGACAGTGTTTTATTCTGAAGCTTTCTTT; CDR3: CASSVEIGTVFYSEAFF
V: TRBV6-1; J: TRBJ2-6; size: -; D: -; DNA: TGTGCCAGCAGTGATCGGGGGCCTGGGGCCAACGTCCTGACTTTC; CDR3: CASSDRGPGANVLTF
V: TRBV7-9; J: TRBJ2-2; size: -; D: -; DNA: TGTGCCAGCAGCCGCGAAATGGGCATATCGAACACCGGGGAGCTGTTTTTT; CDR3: CASSREMGISNTGELFF
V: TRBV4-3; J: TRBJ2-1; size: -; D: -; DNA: TGCGCCAGCAGCCAGGATCTTCTAGCGAGCTCCTACAATGAGCAGTTCTTC; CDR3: CASSQDLLASSYNEQFF
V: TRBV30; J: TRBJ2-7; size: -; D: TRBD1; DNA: TGTGCCTGGAGTGCCCCGGGACAGGGGTTTTACGAGCAGTACTTC; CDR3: CAWSAPGQGFYEQYF
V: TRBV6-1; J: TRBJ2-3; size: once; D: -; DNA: TGTGCCAGCACCCCGGGGCGGAGCACAGATACGCAGTATTTT; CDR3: CASTPGRSTDTQYF
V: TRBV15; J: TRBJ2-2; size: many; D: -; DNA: TGTGCCACCAGCAGAGATCGCGACATTCAGAACACCGGGGAGCTGTTTTTT; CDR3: CATSRDRDIQNTGELFF
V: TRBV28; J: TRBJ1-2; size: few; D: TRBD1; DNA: TGTGCCAGCAGTTCCCACGACAGGGGCTATGGCTACACCTTC; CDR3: CASSSHDRGYGYTF
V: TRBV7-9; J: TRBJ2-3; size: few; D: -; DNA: TGTGCCAGCAGTGGGCAGGGGCGCACAGATACGCAGTATTTT; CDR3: CASSGQGRTDTQYF
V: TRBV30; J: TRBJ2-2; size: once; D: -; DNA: TGTGCCTGGAGTCGGGGCACCGGGGAGCTGTTTTTT; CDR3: CAWSRGTGELFF
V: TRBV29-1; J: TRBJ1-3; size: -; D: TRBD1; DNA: TGCAGCGCCAGGACAGGGGGCTCAAACACCATATATTTT; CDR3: CSARTGGSNTIYF
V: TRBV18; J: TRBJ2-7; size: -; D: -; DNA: TGTGCCAGCTCACGTCAGTACGAGCAGTACTTC; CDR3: CASSRQYEQYF
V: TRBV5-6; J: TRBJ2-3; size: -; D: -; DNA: TGTGCCAGCAGCTTGACGACAGATACGCAGTATTTT; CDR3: CASSLTTDTQYF
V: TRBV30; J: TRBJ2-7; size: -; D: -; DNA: TGTGCCTGGAGCTCCTGGGGACCGCAGGGCGAGCAGTACTTC; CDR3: CAWSSWGPQGEQYF
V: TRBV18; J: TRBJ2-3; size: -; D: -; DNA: TGTGCCAGCTCACAAGGGACAGATACGCAGTATTTT; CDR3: CASSQGTDTQYF
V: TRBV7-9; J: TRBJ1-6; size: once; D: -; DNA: TGTGCCAGCAGCTTAGACCCCGTTAATTCACCCCTCCACTTT; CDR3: CASSLDPVNSPLHF
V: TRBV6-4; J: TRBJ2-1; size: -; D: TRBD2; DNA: TGTGCCAGCACTGAACCGGGACTAGGTCTAGACAATGAGCAGTTCTTC; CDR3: CASTEPGLGLDNEQFF
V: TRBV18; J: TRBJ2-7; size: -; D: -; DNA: TGTGCCAGCTCACCGGTCGCCGGCTACGAGCAGTACTTC; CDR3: CASSPVAGYEQYF
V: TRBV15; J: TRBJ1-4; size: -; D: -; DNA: TGTGCCACCAGCAGAGGGGGTAGCTTAAATGAAAAACTGTTTTTT; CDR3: CATSRGGSLNEKLFF
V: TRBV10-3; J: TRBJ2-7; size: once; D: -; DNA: TGTGCCATCATGGCAGGGATCCCCAACGAGCAGTACTTC; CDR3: CAIMAGIPNEQYF
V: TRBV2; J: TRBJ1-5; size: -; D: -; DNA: TGTGCCAGCAGAAGGGACGGGAATAATCAGCCCCAGCATTTT; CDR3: CASRRDGNNQPQHF
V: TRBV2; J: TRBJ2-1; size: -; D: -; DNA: TGTGCCAGCAGTTCTCAACGCACCCTCGGGAGCGTCAATGAGCAGTTCTTC; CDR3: CASSSQRTLGSVNEQFF
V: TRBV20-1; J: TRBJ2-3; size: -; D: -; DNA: TGCAGTGCTCACCTAGGGGATACGCAGTATTTT; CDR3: CSAHLGDTQYF
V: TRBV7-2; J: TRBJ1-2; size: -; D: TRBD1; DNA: TGTGCCAGCAGCTTTGGGGACAGGGGCAACTATGGCTACACCTTC; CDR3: CASSFGDRGNYGYTF
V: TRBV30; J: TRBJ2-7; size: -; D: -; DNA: TGTGCCTGGGGGGGAAGGGGCGGCGAGCAGTACTTC; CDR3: CAWGGRGGEQYF
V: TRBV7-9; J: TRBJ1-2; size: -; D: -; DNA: TGTGCCAGCAGCATCTTCACGGTATTTGATGGCTACACCTTC; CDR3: CASSIFTVFDGYTF
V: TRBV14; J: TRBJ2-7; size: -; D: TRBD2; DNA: TGTGCCACCGGCCTAGCGGGGAGTCGGGAGCAGTACTTC; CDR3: CATGLAGSREQYF
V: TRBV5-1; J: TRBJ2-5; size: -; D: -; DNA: TGCGCCAGCAGCTTTAAGGGGTACCAAGAGACCCAGTACTTC; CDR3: CASSFKGYQETQYF